The rows below give T cell receptor beta chains drawn from one sample of a study of shared clonotypes between healthy human individuals. Sequenced by immunoSEQ multiplex PCR; TCRdb stores in-frame clones only, minus some. The sample carries 180,000 or so clones, approximately 95% recorded once. The sequencing input was naive CD4+ T cells sorted from blood. Receptor source: a woman younger than 45 in good health. The CDR3 runs from the conserved cysteine through the conserved F or W.

>TRBV27
CASNYSPYEQYF
>TRBV19
CASSIDRTENTEAFF
>TRBV28
CASRPGVSYEQYF
>TRBV28
CASSSPSTSGRTYEQYF
>TRBV15
CATSREGVHRGNYGYTF
>TRBV9
CASSQTLAGGPYEQYF
>TRBV10-3
CAISERQTEAFF
>TRBV6-1
CASSESYRTLRETQYF
>TRBV4-1
CASSQGPGTGKYEQYF
>TRBV27
CASSFSLRAAGANVLTF
>TRBV11-2
CASRNRGRGYEQYF
>TRBV30
CAWSVTGSPETQYF
>TRBV6-5
CASSPRGGPTDTQYF
>TRBV4-1
CASSPQTSITHYGYTF
>TRBV5-1
CASSRTGNEFTDTQYF
>TRBV10-1
CASSAGGPTYEQYF
>TRBV19
CASSMGGTAQETQYF
>TRBV28
CASSSHDSAYEQYF
>TRBV18
CASSPGAGGPADTQYF
>TRBV7-9
CASSTDGGTNEQYF
>TRBV7-2
CASSLVGRGFMTDTQYF
>TRBV29-1
CSVEFLRGTGGSDTQYF
>TRBV7-8
CASGAQNTEAFF
>TRBV2
CASSEKGSNQPQHF
>TRBV28
CASTQGAPSGNTIYF